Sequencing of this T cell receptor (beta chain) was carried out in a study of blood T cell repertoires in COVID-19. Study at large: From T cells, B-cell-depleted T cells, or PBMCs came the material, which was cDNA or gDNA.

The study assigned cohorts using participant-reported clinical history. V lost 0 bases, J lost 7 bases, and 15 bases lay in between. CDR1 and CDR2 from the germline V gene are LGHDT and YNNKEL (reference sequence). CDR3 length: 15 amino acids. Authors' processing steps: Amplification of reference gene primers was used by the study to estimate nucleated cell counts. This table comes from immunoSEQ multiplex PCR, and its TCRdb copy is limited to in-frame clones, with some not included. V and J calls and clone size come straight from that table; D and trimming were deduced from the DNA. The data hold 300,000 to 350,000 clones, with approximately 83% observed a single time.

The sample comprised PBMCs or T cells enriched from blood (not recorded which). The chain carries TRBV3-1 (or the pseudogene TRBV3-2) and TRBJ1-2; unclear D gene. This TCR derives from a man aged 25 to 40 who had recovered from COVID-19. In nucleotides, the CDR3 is TGTGCCAGCAGCCAAGATAGCGGGCAGTTGTCTGGCTACACCTTC. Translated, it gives CASSQDSGQLSGYTF.